This entry is about one T cell receptor (beta chain). This record comes from a study of cytomegalovirus exposure and HLA in healthy donors. V was clipped by 4 bases and J by 2 bases; unmatched bases: 13. The CDR3 spans 18 residues. Germline CDR1 reads SGHAT; CDR2 reads FQNNGV. The PCR had 60 Vbeta and 13 Jbeta primers. The protocol was immunoSEQ multiplex PCR, while the TCRdb copy is restricted to in-frame clones and leaves out a portion. Of about 120,000 clones listed, approximately 80% were seen once; the top ten hold roughly 6%. The clonotype was recovered from a man between 18 and 35 years old in good health and CMV-seropositive. Sequencing was performed on PBMCs. The chain uses TRBV11-2 and TRBJ2-7, with 11 bases fitting TRBD2. CDR3 DNA sequence: TGTGCCAGCAGCTCACAGTTAGTTAGCGGGGGGGTTCCCTACGAGCAGTACTTC. It is translated as CASSSQLVSGGVPYEQYF.